This TCR beta chain stems from a study of post-analysis software for immune sequencing data (dated by TCRdb to 2014 to 2015). General notes on the study: Disease courses on record covered relapsing-remitting, secondary progressive and progressive-relapsing multiple sclerosis, though some patients had no subtype annotation. The multiple sclerosis patient repertoires were compared with about a dozen previously published healthy control repertoires from donors aged roughly 6 to 27 years. A subset of samples was prepared in parallel using single-end sample barcoding, then pooled and co-amplified after Illumina adapter ligation.

Concerning this clonotype: Its antigen is unknown. Base qualities are not at hand, and no much larger clone is one base apart.

The research as a whole found: Strong co-clustering of samples prepared in the same batch was shown by direct clustering with F measure, prompting a batch-effect correction. Multiple sclerosis patients had significantly lower normalized Chao1 diversity than controls, a result that suggests substantial peripheral T-cell clonal expansion. The multiple sclerosis patient group was slightly younger than the control group. Significantly higher frequencies in patients than in controls were found for roughly 5 TRBV segments, including TRBV5-6, TRBV5-1 and TRBV20-1.

The library came from PCR. The listed sequencing device is Illumina HiSeq 2500. To reduce PCR and sequencing biases, unique molecular identifiers were built into the TCR beta cDNA libraries. Every 1 to 10 million input T cells yielded approximately 500,000 cDNA molecules, meaning each molecule approximated one T cell. The patient libraries were prepared and sequenced with the same protocol used for the earlier healthy control dataset. Within a given batch, samples were prepared together, multiplexed and sequenced on the same HiSeq lane. The source study handled its data this way. Raw barcoded reads were processed with MIGEC, and single-read molecular identifier groups were discarded before consensus assembly and CDR3 extraction. VDJtools was used for post-analysis of the clonotype tables, with diversity normalized by down-sampling every dataset to the smallest sample size. In repertoire overlap clustering, CDR3 amino acid sequences, but not nucleotide sequences, were matched to correct batch-related cross-sample contamination. Through fastp at Q25 and MiXCR, TCRdb rebuilt clones from the public reads, retaining in-frame beta chains. Merged by CDR3 protein, the rows form single entries marked with the most common genes and DNA. What appears here as the V and J calls and clone size reflects TCRdb's work, not the paper's. Recorded for this sample are 450,000 to 700,000 distinct CDR3 sequences; roughly two fifths of them occurred a single time. Jointly, the top ten make up over 1.5% of the sample.

The CDR3 spans 15 residues, from the cysteine through the phenylalanine. Solely the CDR3 DNA is kept, with 45 bases framed from the first base. Per the germline V gene (reference sequence), SGHAT is the CDR1 and FQDESV is the CDR2. After removal of 5 bases from V and 0 bases from J, the junction retains 2 bases not matched to a gene. To demonstrate the VDJtools post-analysis software, TCR beta repertoires were profiled from the peripheral blood of about 13 young patients with multiple sclerosis. The multiple sclerosis patients were children and adolescents between about 6 and 16 years of age. The sequence was obtained from a girl between 10 and 17 years old with multiple sclerosis. The sequenced sample was blood. This sequence uses TRBV11-1 and TRBJ1-1, with 11 junctional bases fitting TRBD1. The sequence in DNA is TGTGCCAGCAGCCGGGACAGGGGGTTGAACACTGAAGCTTTCTTT. It codes for CASSRDRGLNTEAFF.